These 24 T cell receptor beta chains originate from one sample sequenced in a study of blood T cell repertoires in COVID-19. Using immunoSEQ multiplex PCR, the repertoire was profiled, and TCRdb retains in-frame clones only, with some absent. The table has about 210,000 clones, 80% to 90% seen once. The specimen was PBMCs or T cells enriched from blood (not recorded which). The source of these receptors is a woman in her thirties or forties with acute COVID-19.

This clone occurred once. The J gene is TRBJ2-1, the V gene TRBV25-1; D perhaps matches TRBD2 (6 bases). CDR1 MGHDK and CDR2 SYGVNS come from the germline V gene. The CDR3 consists of 17 residues. The ends were cut back, 7 bases at V and 0 bases at J, with 19 bases in the middle. CDR3 protein: CASMGPRRLGSYNEQFF. The CDR3 DNA is TGTGCCAGCATGGGCCCCAGGAGACTAGGCTCCTACAATGAGCAGTTCTTC.

In its sample, this clone was seen a few times. The sample holds other DNA sequences that translate to the same CDR3. The chain combines TRBV7-8 with TRBJ2-7, with a weak D call TRBD2 (6 bases). The CDR3 spans 13 residues. The germline V gene has CDR1 SGHVS and CDR2 FQNEAQ. V was shortened by 4 bases and J by 3 bases, with 10 bases between the two germline ends. CDR3 region: CASSSGTLYEQYF. The CDR3, as DNA: TGTGCCAGCAGCTCCGGGACTCTCTACGAGCAGTACTTC. The entire variable domain, with the rest obtained from reference TRBV7-8 and TRBJ2-7, is as follows: GAGVSQSPRYKVAKRGQDVALRCDPISGHVSLFWYQQALGQGPEFLTYFQNEAQLDKSGLPSDRFFAERPEGSVSTLKIQRTQQEDSAVYLCASSSGTLYEQYFGPGTRLTVT.

The chain carries TRBV5-4 and TRBJ2-5; TRBD2 matches at 9 bases. The CDR3 length is 15 residues. Germline V gives CDR1 SGHNT, CDR2 YYREEE (reference sequence). The V and J ends lost 4 bases and 2 bases, in that order; junction bases with no gene match: 6. DNA for the CDR3: TGTGCCAGCAGCCGGTACCTAGCGGGGCAAGAGACCCAGTACTTC. Protein: CASSRYLAGQETQYF. The full variable domain, in which reference TRBV5-4 and TRBJ2-5 provide the parts outside the CDR3, is ETGVTQSPTHLIKTRGQQVTLRCSSQSGHNTVSWYQQALGQGPQFIFQYYREEENGRGNFPPRFSGLQFPNYSSELNVNALELDDSALYLCASSRYLAGQETQYFGPGTRLLVL.

The chain combines TRBV7-9 with TRBJ2-7, with D hard to call. Germline V CDR1 and CDR2: SEHNR, FQNEAQ (reference sequence). V was clipped by 0 bases and J by 6 bases, with 12 bases between them. The CDR3 has 14 residues. The chain's CDR3 is CASSLAQNPTEQYF. The CDR3 DNA is TGTGCCAGCAGCTTAGCACAGAACCCGACCGAGCAGTACTTC.

Concerning this clone itself: This sample includes further DNA sequences coding for the same CDR3. The V call is TRBV27, the J call TRBJ2-2; D is unresolved. This CDR3 contains 14 residues. Trimming left V 0 bases short and J 3 bases short, with 5 bases between. Germline-derived CDR1 and CDR2 are MNHEY and SMNVEV (reference sequence). This CDR3 is CASSLSPYTGELFF. For the CDR3, the DNA is TGTGCCAGCAGTTTATCCCCCTACACCGGGGAGCTGTTTTTT.

CDR3 nucleotides: TGCAGCGTTGAAGATCGGGGTGATTATACGCAGTATTTT. Its protein product is CSVEDRGDYTQYF. The chain has TRBV29-1 and TRBJ2-3, with D perhaps matching TRBD2 (5 bases). Germline values: CDR1 SQVTM, CDR2 ANQGSEA. V lost 0 bases to trimming and J lost 7 bases, with 11 bases between them. The CDR3 contains 13 residues.

The J gene is TRBJ2-7, the V gene TRBV6-1; 9 bases match TRBD1. V trimming: 1 base; J trimming: 6 bases; junction bases outside the gene matches: 1. The V gene's germline CDR1 is MNHNS and CDR2 SASEGT. The CDR3 is 13 residues long. CDR3 amino acids: CASSEGGQGEQYF. CDR3 DNA: TGTGCCAGCAGTGAAGGGGGACAGGGCGAGCAGTACTTC.

This clone has only one observation. The chain joins TRBV3-1 (or the pseudogene TRBV3-2) to TRBJ2-7; D is undetermined. V was cut by 1 base and J by 6 bases, with 4 bases left in between. Looked up from germline, CDR1 is LGHDT and CDR2 is YNNKEL (reference sequence). The CDR3 consists of 11 residues. Written as DNA, the CDR3 is TGTGCCAGCAGCCAAGCGGGCGAGCAGTACTTC. Amino acids: CASSQAGEQYF.

This clone has just one count. The CDR3 DNA follows: TGTGCCAGCAGCCTGAGACCCTGGACAGGGGGGAACACTGAAGCTTTCTTT. Protein: CASSLRPWTGGNTEAFF. This chain joins TRBV11-2 and TRBJ1-1; 10 bases map to TRBD1. After removal of 5 bases from V and 1 base from J, the junction contained 10 bases not matched to a gene. This CDR3 contains 17 residues. Per germline, CDR1 SGHAT and CDR2 FQNNGV.

This chain connects TRBV7-2 to TRBJ1-4; unclear D gene. Per germline, CDR1 SGHTA and CDR2 FQGNSA. The CDR3 runs 15 residues. Trimming took 1 base from V and 5 from J, leaving 11 bases between them. CDR3 DNA sequence: TGTGCCAGCAGCTTAGGGCGTCAGGCAAATGAAAAACTGTTTTTT. This sequence encodes CASSLGRQANEKLFF. The complete variable domain, with remaining parts taken from reference TRBV7-2 and TRBJ1-4, reads GAGVSQSPSNKVTEKGKDVELRCDPISGHTALYWYRQSLGQGLEFLIYFQGNSAPDKSGLPSDRFSAERTGGSVSTLTIQRTQQEDSAVYLCASSLGRQANEKLFFGSGTQLSVL.

This chain joins TRBV19 and TRBJ2-7; tentative D call: TRBD2 (5 bases). From germline, CDR1 is LNHDA and CDR2 SQIVND (reference sequence). Trimming removed 4 bases at V and 4 bases at J, with 8 bases between. CDR3 length equals 12 residues. The chain's CDR3 is CASSSGRYEQYF. For the CDR3, the DNA is TGTGCCAGTAGTAGCGGGCGGTACGAGCAGTACTTC.

This chain joins TRBV11-3 and TRBJ2-1; 12 bases are a match to TRBD2. This CDR3 is 17 amino acids long. V trimming: 5 bases; J trimming: 2 bases; junction bases outside the gene matches: 7. Germline CDR1 SGHNT, CDR2 YENEEA. CDR3 loop: CASSPRTSGNPYNEQFF. CDR3 nucleotide sequence: TGTGCCAGCAGCCCTCGGACTAGCGGGAATCCCTACAATGAGCAGTTCTTC.

The chain couples TRBV3-1 (or the pseudogene TRBV3-2) to TRBJ1-2; a possible D gene is TRBD1 (6 bases). Germline values: CDR1 LGHDT, CDR2 YNNKEL (reference sequence). The ends were cut back, 10 bases at V and 0 bases at J, with 15 bases in the middle. This CDR3 is 14 amino acids long. CDR3 residues: CATQGTRPNYGYTF. The CDR3 region has the DNA TGTGCCACCCAGGGGACACGACCTAACTATGGCTACACCTTC.

The chain employs TRBV13 and TRBJ2-1; 9 bases align to TRBD2. The CDR3 loop spans 20 amino acids. CDR1 is PRHDT and CDR2 is FYEKMQ in the germline V gene (reference sequence). Unmatched junction bases numbered 16, after V lost 4 bases and J lost 0 bases. The CDR3 DNA reads as TGTGCCAGCAGCTCATACTCCGGGACTAGCTTCGCAGGCTCCTACAATGAGCAGTTCTTC. Translated: CASSSYSGTSFAGSYNEQFF. Together with reference TRBV13 and TRBJ2-1, the CDR3 gives the full variable domain: AAGVIQSPRHLIKEKRETATLKCYPIPRHDTVYWYQQGPGQDPQFLISFYEKMQSDKGSIPDRFSAQQFSDYHSELNMSSLELGDSALYFCASSSYSGTSFAGSYNEQFFGPGTRLTVL.

The chain employs TRBV12-3 or TRBV12-4 and TRBJ1-1; a weak D match, TRBD1 (6 bases). Between the trimmed V and J ends, which lost 4 bases and 6 bases, there was a span of 9 bases. The CDR3 is made up of 12 amino acids. The CDR3 DNA follows: TGTGCCAGCAGTTCCAGGACAGCTGAAGCTTTCTTT. Translation gives CASSSRTAEAFF.

The V and J genes are TRBV28 and TRBJ2-7; TRBD1 matches 9 bases. This CDR3 is built from 15 residues. The V and J ends lost 6 bases and 2 bases, in that order; junction bases with no gene match: 8. The V gene's germline CDR1 is MDHEN and CDR2 SYDVKM. The CDR3 nucleotides are TGTGCCAGCAGAGACGTAGGACAGGGGACCTACGAGCAGTACTTC. It encodes CASRDVGQGTYEQYF.

The chain carries TRBV28 and TRBJ1-5; tentative D call: TRBD1 (5 bases). This CDR3 region has 12 residues. Trimming took 5 bases from V and 6 from J, leaving 8 bases between them. Germline CDR1 is MDHEN and CDR2 is SYDVKM. CDR3 residues: CASSQGFQPQHF. The CDR3 nucleotides are TGTGCCAGCAGTCAGGGTTTTCAGCCCCAGCATTTT.

The genes are TRBV9 and TRBJ2-6; D unclear. Trimming stripped 3 bases from V and 4 bases from J, with 14 bases between. CDR3 length equals 16 residues. CDR1 is SGDLS, CDR2 YYNGEE, per germline. The CDR3 DNA sequence: TGTGCCAGCAGCGGGGCAATTCAGGCCGGGGCCAACGTCCTGACTTTC. Its translation is CASSGAIQAGANVLTF.

The genes are TRBV6-2 or TRBV6-3 and TRBJ1-1; D is possibly TRBD1 (5 bases). Trimming removed 2 bases from V and 0 bases from J, with 7 bases in between. Germline loops: CDR1 MNHEY, CDR2 SVGEGT. The CDR3 is 14 amino acids. The CDR3 nucleotides read TGTGCCAGCAGTTACGGACATATGAACACTGAAGCTTTCTTT. Encoded protein: CASSYGHMNTEAFF.

V and J are TRBV24-1 and TRBJ2-3; 10 nucleotides align to TRBD2. Trimming removed 12 bases from V and 0 bases from J; junction bases left unmatched: 8. CDR3 size: 15 residues. Germline CDR1 KGHDR, CDR2 SFDVKD. The CDR3 bases are TGTGCCCCGAGGACTAGCGGATGTAGCACAGATACGCAGTATTTT. Amino acids: CAPRTSGCSTDTQYF.

The chain couples TRBV10-3 to TRBJ2-7; 8 bases align to TRBD1. V gave up 0 bases and J gave up 3 bases; unmatched junction bases: 4. In germline, CDR1 is ENHRY, CDR2 SYGVKD. This CDR3 spans 15 amino acids. DNA of the CDR3: TGTGCCATCAGTGAGTCTCCCGGACAGGGCTACGAGCAGTACTTC. As protein: CAISESPGQGYEQYF.

Regarding this clone: The junction and the germline gene differ at one end; a read error may be behind it. In DNA, the CDR3 is TGTGCCAGCAGCGGTGGGGCGGCCTCCAACGAGCAGTACTTC. Amino acids: CASSGGAASNEQYF. The chain joins TRBV13 to TRBJ2-7; weak D call: TRBD1 (5 bases). The germline gives CDR1 PRHDT, CDR2 FYEKMQ (reference sequence). The length of the CDR3 is 14 residues. The entire variable domain, with the rest obtained from reference TRBV13 and TRBJ2-7, is as follows: AAGVIQSPRHLIKEKRETATLKCYPIPRHDTVYWYQQGPGQDPQFLISFYEKMQSDKGSIPDRFSAQQFSDYHSELNMSSLELGDSALYFCASSGGAASNEQYFGPGTRLTVT.

The chain couples TRBV14 to TRBJ2-7; a weak D match, TRBD1 (6 bases). Per the germline V gene, CDR1 is SGHDN and CDR2 is FVKESK. The germline V and J ends were trimmed by 4 bases and 7 bases, with 23 bases remaining between them. The CDR3 has 16 amino acids. The CDR3 sequence: CASSPSPGARPREQYF. The CDR3, as DNA: TGTGCCAGCAGCCCTTCCCCAGGGGCCCGACCTAGAGAGCAGTACTTC.

This clone showed up just a few times. The chain is built from TRBV28 and TRBJ2-7, with a tentative D call TRBD2 (6 bases). There are 14 residues in the CDR3. Deletions cut 8 bases from V and 2 bases from J, with 16 bases between. The germline gives CDR1 MDHEN, CDR2 SYDVKM. CDR3: CASHGSPNPYEQYF. The CDR3 bases are TGTGCCAGCCACGGGAGTCCGAATCCCTACGAGCAGTACTTC. The full variable domain, with the rest looked up from reference TRBV28 and TRBJ2-7, is DVKVTQSSRYLVKRTGEKVFLECVQDMDHENMFWYRQDPGLGLRLIYFSYDVKMKEKGDIPEGYSVSREKKERFSLILESASTNQTSMYLCASHGSPNPYEQYFGPGTRLTVT.